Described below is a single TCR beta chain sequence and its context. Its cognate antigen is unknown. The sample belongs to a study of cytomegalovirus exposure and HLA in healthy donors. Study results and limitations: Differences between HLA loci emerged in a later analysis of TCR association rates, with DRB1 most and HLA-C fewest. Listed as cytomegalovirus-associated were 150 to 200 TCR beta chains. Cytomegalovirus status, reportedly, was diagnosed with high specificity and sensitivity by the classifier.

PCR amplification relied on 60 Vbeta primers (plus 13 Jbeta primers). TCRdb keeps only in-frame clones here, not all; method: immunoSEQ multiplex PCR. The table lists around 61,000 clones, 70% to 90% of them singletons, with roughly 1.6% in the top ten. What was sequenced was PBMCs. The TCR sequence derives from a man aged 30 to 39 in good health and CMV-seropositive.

The CDR3 protein is CASSRHRGKSYEQYF. The CDR3 nucleotides read TGTGCCAGCTCACGTCACAGGGGGAAATCCTACGAGCAGTACTTC. The genes are TRBV18 and TRBJ2-7; 8 bases agree with TRBD1. This CDR3 is 15 amino acids long. V shed 4 bases, J shed 1 base, and the junction held 6 bases outside the gene matches. Germline V gene lookup returns CDR1 KGHSH and CDR2 LQKENI.